These 13 T cell receptor beta chains share one sample of origin, sequenced in a study of T cells in Graves' hyperthyroidism and ophthalmopathy. The CDR3 regions of TCR beta were amplified from RNA transcripts. Primed by the HTBI set, a first-round RT-PCR was run on the TCR CDR3. TCRdb reprocessed the multiplex PCR reads with MiXCR, giving one entry per CDR3 protein. The sample yields around 800,000 distinct CDR3 sequences, 38% seen once. What was sequenced was blood. Receptor source: a man younger than 30 with Graves' hyperthyroidism.

The rearrangement uses TRBV7-2 and TRBJ2-3; D is ambiguous. Trimming removed 1 base from V and 4 bases from J, with 12 bases in between. The CDR3 totals 15 residues. The germline gives CDR1 SGHTA, CDR2 FQGNSA. For the CDR3, the DNA is TGTGCCAGCAGCTTAGGGTGGGTCGGCGCAGATACGCAGTATTTT. This codes for CASSLGWVGADTQYF.

The CDR3 nucleotides read TGCAGCGTAGTCGGACAGGGGGCGCGTTGGGCTTTCTTT. Translating gives CSVVGQGARWAFF. The rearrangement joins TRBV29-1 to TRBJ1-1; 11 nucleotides line up with TRBD1. CDR1 and CDR2 from the germline V gene are SQVTM and ANQGSEA. CDR3 length: 13 residues. Trimming at V came to 6 bases and at J to 11 bases, leaving 11 bases not matched to a gene.

The genes are TRBV2 and TRBJ2-7; D is uncertain. The ends were cut back, 4 bases at V and 1 base at J, with 11 bases in the middle. Germline CDR1 is SNHLY and CDR2 is FYNNEI. The CDR3 extends over 14 amino acids. The CDR3: CASSASYYSYEQYF. CDR3 nucleotide sequence: TGTGCCAGCAGTGCTAGTTACTATTCCTACGAGCAGTACTTC. The whole variable domain, filled in from reference TRBV2 and TRBJ2-7, reads EPEVTQTPSHQVTQMGQEVILRCVPISNHLYFYWYRQILGQKVEFLVSFYNNEISEKSEIFDDQFSVERPDGSNFTLKIRSTKLEDSAMYFCASSASYYSYEQYFGPGTRLTVT.

This clonotype was found a few times. J is TRBJ1-2 and V is TRBV20-1; 7 bases fit TRBD1. The CDR3 sequence is 15 residues long. CDR1 and CDR2 (germline): DFQATT, SNEGSKA (reference sequence). Trimming cost V 5 bases and J 3 bases; bases outside gene matches: 12. The CDR3 sequence is CSALPRTGTDYGYTF. CDR3 in DNA: TGCAGTGCTCTACCCCGTACCGGGACAGACTATGGCTACACCTTC.

This clonotype was recorded once. The chain employs TRBV7-9 and TRBJ1-5, with 8 bases lining up with TRBD1. Trimming at V came to 3 bases and at J to 5 bases, leaving 9 bases not matched to a gene. Germline lookup yields CDR1 SEHNR and CDR2 FQNEAQ (reference sequence). This CDR3 spans 16 amino acids. DNA of the CDR3: TGTGCCAGCAGCTTGCGGACAGGGCTATACGATCAGCCCCAGCATTTT. This sequence encodes CASSLRTGLYDQPQHF.

CDR3 sequence: CATSRDGLDSPGDRGNEKLFF. The CDR3 nucleotides are TGTGCCACCAGCAGAGATGGCCTTGACTCGCCCGGGGACAGAGGGAATGAAAAACTGTTTTTT. The genes are TRBV15 and TRBJ1-4, with TRBD1 matching 7 bases. This CDR3 is built from 21 residues. V lost 0 bases to trimming and J lost 5 bases; unmatched junction nucleotides: 21. Germline lookup yields CDR1 LNHNV and CDR2 YYDKDF (reference sequence).

This clonotype was seen a few times. The V and J genes are TRBV7-9 and TRBJ2-7, with 11 bases that match TRBD1. Trimming at V came to 5 bases and at J to 6 bases, leaving 9 bases not matched to a gene. This CDR3 contains 15 residues. The V gene's germline CDR1 is SEHNR and CDR2 FQNEAQ (reference sequence). The CDR3 bases are TGTGCCAGCAGCCAAGCCAGGACAGGGGGCGTCGAGCAGTACTTC. Amino acids: CASSQARTGGVEQYF. Drawing the rest from reference TRBV7-9 and TRBJ2-7, the complete variable domain is DTGVSQNPRHKITKRGQNVTFRCDPISEHNRLYWYRQTLGQGPEFLTYFQNEAQLEKSRLLSDRFSAERPKGSFSTLEIQRTEQGDSAMYLCASSQARTGGVEQYFGPGTRLTVT.

This clonotype was detected a few times. V usage is TRBV7-8 and J usage is TRBJ2-5; perhaps D is TRBD1 or TRBD2 (6 bases each). The CDR3 extends over 14 amino acids. V was clipped by 5 bases and J by 3 bases, with 13 bases between them. Germline CDR1 reads SGHVS; CDR2 reads FQNEAQ. As DNA, the CDR3 is TGTGCCAGCAGCGGGGGGCGCCGGAAAGAGACCCAGTACTTC. Translating it yields CASSGGRRKETQYF.

Note on this clonotype: A much larger clone differs from this one at a single base, so this may be a read error. The chain links TRBV2 to TRBJ2-5, with 8 bases aligning to TRBD2. Trimming took 6 bases from V and 7 from J; bases not matched to a gene: 7. This CDR3 contains 13 residues. CDR1 is SNHLY, CDR2 FYNNEI, per germline. CDR3 coding DNA: TGTGCCAGCAGCACAAGCGGGGGAGGGACCCAGTACTTC. Its protein is CASSTSGGGTQYF.

This clonotype was counted only a few times. The rearrangement joins TRBV5-4 to TRBJ2-5, with TRBD1 matching 7 bases. The ends lost 3 bases at V and 5 bases at J; junction bases unmatched: 7. In germline, CDR1 is SGHNT, CDR2 YYREEE (reference sequence). This CDR3 has 14 residues. The CDR3 nucleotides are TGTGCCAGCAGCTCGACAGGGTTGGGGGAGACCCAGTACTTC. Translation gives CASSSTGLGETQYF.

The chain joins TRBV6-1 to TRBJ2-7; D not certain. The germline CDR1 and CDR2 sequences are MNHNS and SASEGT. This CDR3 contains 17 residues. Trimming took off 6 bases at V and 0 bases at J, with 21 bases between the two ends. The DNA for the CDR3 is TGTGCCAGCAGCCCCGTCACCGCCGAACCACTCTCCTACGAGCAGTACTTC. Translated, it gives CASSPVTAEPLSYEQYF.

The sample holds many counts of this clonotype. The rearrangement uses TRBV7-9 and TRBJ1-6; unclear D gene. V shed 8 bases and J shed 0 bases, with 20 bases lying between them. The CDR3 has 18 amino acids. The germline V gene encodes CDR1 SEHNR and CDR2 FQNEAQ (reference sequence). CDR3 loop: CASSPLRLSLSYNSPLHF. In nucleotides, the CDR3 is TGTGCCAGCTCGCCGCTCAGACTGAGTCTCTCCTATAATTCACCCCTCCACTTT. Together with reference TRBV7-9 and TRBJ1-6, the CDR3 gives the full variable domain: DTGVSQNPRHKITKRGQNVTFRCDPISEHNRLYWYRQTLGQGPEFLTYFQNEAQLEKSRLLSDRFSAERPKGSFSTLEIQRTEQGDSAMYLCASSPLRLSLSYNSPLHFGNGTRLTVT.

Ten or more counts support this clonotype. The V gene is TRBV11-2, the J gene TRBJ1-6; the D is unclear. The CDR3 sequence is 12 residues long. Trimming pared 9 bases from V and 7 bases from J, leaving 10 bases between. In germline, CDR1 is SGHAT, CDR2 FQNNGV. CDR3 residues: CASSNPNSPLHF. The CDR3 DNA sequence: TGTGCCAGTTCCAACCCCAATTCACCCCTCCACTTT.